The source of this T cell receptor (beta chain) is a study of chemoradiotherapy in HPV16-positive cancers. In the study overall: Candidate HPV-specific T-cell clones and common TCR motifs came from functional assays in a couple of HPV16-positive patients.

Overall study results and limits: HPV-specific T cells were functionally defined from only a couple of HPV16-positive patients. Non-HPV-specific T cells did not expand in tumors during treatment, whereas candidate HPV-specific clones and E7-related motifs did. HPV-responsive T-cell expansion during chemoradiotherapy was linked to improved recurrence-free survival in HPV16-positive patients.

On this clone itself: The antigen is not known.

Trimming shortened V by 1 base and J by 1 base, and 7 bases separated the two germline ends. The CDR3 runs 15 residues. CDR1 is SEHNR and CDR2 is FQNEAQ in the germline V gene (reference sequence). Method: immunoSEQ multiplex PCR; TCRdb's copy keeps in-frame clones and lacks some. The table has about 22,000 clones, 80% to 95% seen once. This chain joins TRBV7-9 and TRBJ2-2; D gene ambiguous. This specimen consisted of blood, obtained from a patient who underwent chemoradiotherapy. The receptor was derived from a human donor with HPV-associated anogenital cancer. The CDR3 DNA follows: TGTGCCAGCAGCTTAGTGGCCCAGAACACCGGGGAGCTGTTTTTT. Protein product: CASSLVAQNTGELFF.